Sequencing of this TCR beta chain was carried out in a study of response to subunit inactivated influenza vaccine. The study's findings and limits: New T cells are recruited in small numbers by each seasonal influenza vaccination, according to the authors' suggestion.

The CDR3 totals 16 residues. Germline CDR1 reads SGHRS; CDR2 reads YFSETQ. Trimming took 0 bases from V and 5 from J; bases not matched to a gene: 8. Comment on this clonotype: Its antigen remains unidentified.

TCRdb re-called the RT-PCR reads through MiXCR, storing one row per CDR3 protein. The sample comprises some 850,000 distinct CDR3 sequences, around a sixth of which are singletons, and roughly a tenth rests with the top ten. The origin of this receptor is a man in his forties or fifties who received an inactivated influenza vaccine. The sequenced sample was PBMCs from blood, obtained around 5 days after vaccination. The V and J genes are TRBV5-1 and TRBJ2-5, with 9 bases that match TRBD1. CDR3 nucleotides: TGCGCCAGCAGCTTGGCCACCACAGGGGGCAGGGAGACCCAGTACTTC. This translates into CASSLATTGGRETQYF. The full variable domain, rest sourced from reference TRBV5-1 and TRBJ2-5, is KAGVTQTPRYLIKTRGQQVTLSCSPISGHRSVSWYQQTPGQGLQFLFEYFSETQRNKGNFPGRFSGRQFSNSRSEMNVSTLELGDSALYLCASSLATTGGRETQYFGPGTRLLVL.